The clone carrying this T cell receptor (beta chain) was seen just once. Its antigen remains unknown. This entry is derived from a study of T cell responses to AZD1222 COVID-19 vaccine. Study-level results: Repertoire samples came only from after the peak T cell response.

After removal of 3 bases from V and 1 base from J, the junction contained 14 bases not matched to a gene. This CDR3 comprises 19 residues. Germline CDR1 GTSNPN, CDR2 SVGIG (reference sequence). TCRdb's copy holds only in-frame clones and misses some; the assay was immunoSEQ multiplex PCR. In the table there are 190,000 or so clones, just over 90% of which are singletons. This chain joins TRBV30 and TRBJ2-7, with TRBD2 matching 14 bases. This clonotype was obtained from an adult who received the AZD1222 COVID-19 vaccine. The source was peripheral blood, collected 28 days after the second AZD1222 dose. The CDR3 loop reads CAWSFKPGLAGVNSYEQYF. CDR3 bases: TGTGCCTGGAGCTTCAAGCCGGGACTAGCGGGAGTCAATTCCTACGAGCAGTACTTC.